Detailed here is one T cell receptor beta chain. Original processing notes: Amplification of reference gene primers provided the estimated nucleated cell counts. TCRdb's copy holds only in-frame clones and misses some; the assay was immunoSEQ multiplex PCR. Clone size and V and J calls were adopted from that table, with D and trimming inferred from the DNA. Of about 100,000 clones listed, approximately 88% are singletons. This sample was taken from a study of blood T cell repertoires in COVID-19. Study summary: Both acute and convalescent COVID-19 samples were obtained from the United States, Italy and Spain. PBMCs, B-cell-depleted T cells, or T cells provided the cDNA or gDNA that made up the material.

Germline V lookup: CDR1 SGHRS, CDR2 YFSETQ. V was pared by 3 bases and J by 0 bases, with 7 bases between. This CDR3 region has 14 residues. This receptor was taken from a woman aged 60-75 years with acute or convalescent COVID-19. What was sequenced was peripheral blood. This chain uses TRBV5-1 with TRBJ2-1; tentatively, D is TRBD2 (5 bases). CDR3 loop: CASSSGSSYNEQFF. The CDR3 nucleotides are TGCGCCAGCAGCTCTGGGAGCTCCTACAATGAGCAGTTCTTC. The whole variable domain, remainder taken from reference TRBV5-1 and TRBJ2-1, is KAGVTQTPRYLIKTRGQQVTLSCSPISGHRSVSWYQQTPGQGLQFLFEYFSETQRNKGNFPGRFSGRQFSNSRSEMNVSTLELGDSALYLCASSSGSSYNEQFFGPGTRLTVL.